This T cell receptor (beta chain) comes out of a study of radiotherapy plus CTLA-4 blockade in lung cancer. Measured with immunoSEQ multiplex PCR; TCRdb has only the in-frame clones, and not every one. The sample holds approximately 95,000 clones, approximately 85% seen once. Per germline, CDR1 GTSNPN and CDR2 SVGIG (reference sequence). V dropped 8 bases and J dropped 4; count of bases not matched to a gene: 12. CDR3 length equals 14 residues. A note on this clone: The target antigen is unknown.

Study outcomes and limitations: Increased serum interferon-beta after radiation also reportedly predicted response strongly.

The V call is TRBV30, the J call TRBJ1-2; 8 positions match TRBD1. Sequenced here: peripheral blood, sampled from a patient treated with radiotherapy plus ipilimumab. This receptor was identified in a human donor with non-small cell lung cancer who had a partial response to radiotherapy plus ipilimumab. The CDR3 DNA follows: TGTGCCAGTTCCCAGGGGGCAGGAAGCTATGGCTACACCTTC. Amino acids: CASSQGAGSYGYTF.